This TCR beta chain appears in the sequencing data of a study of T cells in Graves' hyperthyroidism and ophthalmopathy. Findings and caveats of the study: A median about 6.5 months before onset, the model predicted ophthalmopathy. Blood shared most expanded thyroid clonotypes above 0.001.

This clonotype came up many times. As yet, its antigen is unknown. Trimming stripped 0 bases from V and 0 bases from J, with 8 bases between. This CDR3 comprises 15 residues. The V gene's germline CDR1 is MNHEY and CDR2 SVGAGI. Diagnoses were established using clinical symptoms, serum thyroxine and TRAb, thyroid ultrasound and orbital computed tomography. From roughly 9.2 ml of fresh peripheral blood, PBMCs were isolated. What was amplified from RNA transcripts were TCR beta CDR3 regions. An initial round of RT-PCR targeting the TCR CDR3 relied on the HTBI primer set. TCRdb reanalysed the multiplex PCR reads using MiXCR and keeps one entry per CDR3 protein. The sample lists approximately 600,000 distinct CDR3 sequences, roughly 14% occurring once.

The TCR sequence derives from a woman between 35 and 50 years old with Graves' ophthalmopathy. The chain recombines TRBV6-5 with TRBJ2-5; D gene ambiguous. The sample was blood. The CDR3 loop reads CASSYSMEDQETQYF. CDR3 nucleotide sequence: TGTGCCAGCAGTTACTCGATGGAAGACCAAGAGACCCAGTACTTC.